The 17 T cell receptor beta chains in this list originate from one sample, sequenced in a study of cytomegalovirus exposure and HLA in healthy donors. The PCR employed 60 Vbeta primers together with 13 Jbeta primers. The data were produced by immunoSEQ multiplex PCR, yet TCRdb's version contains in-frame clones alone and is incomplete. The sample includes roughly 230,000 clones, 92% of them seen just once. Material for sequencing was PBMCs. These receptors came from a girl between 2 and 10 years old in good health and CMV-seronegative.

The chain joins TRBV30 to TRBJ2-3; a possible D gene is TRBD2 (6 bases). V lost 0 bases and J 2 bases, leaving 12 bases between the germline ends. This CDR3 contains 15 residues. From germline, CDR1 is GTSNPN and CDR2 SVGIG (reference sequence). The CDR3 coding sequence is TGTGCCTGGAGTGTTAGCGGAAGATCCACAGATACGCAGTATTTT. Amino acid sequence: CAWSVSGRSTDTQYF.

V usage is TRBV7-2 and J usage is TRBJ2-5, with D tentatively TRBD2 (5 bases). Germline assignment: CDR1 SGHTA and CDR2 FQGNSA. The V and J ends lost 6 bases and 1 base respectively, with 12 bases between them. The CDR3 contains 14 residues. The CDR3 sequence is CASSVRGSQETQYF. CDR3 DNA sequence: TGTGCCAGCAGTGTCCGGGGAAGCCAAGAGACCCAGTACTTC.

The rearrangement uses TRBV29-1 and TRBJ1-4, with TRBD1 matching over 12 bases. CDR3 length: 17 amino acids. The germline gives CDR1 SQVTM, CDR2 ANQGSEA. With 5 bases clipped from V and 8 bases from J, the junction kept 15 bases outside the gene matches. CDR3 protein: CSVPNPARGTGGEKLFF. The DNA for the CDR3 is TGCAGCGTTCCTAACCCCGCCCGCGGGACAGGGGGCGAAAAACTGTTTTTT.

This clone was detected a few times. This chain connects TRBV19 to TRBJ1-4; TRBD1 matches at 7 bases. The V gene's germline CDR1 is LNHDA and CDR2 SQIVND (reference sequence). This CDR3 is 15 amino acids long. Losses at the gene ends were 3 bases for V and 7 bases for J; bases not matched to a gene: 8. Written as DNA, the CDR3 is TGTGCCAGTAGTATCCCGACAGGGTGGAGTGAAAAACTGTTTTTT. Translated, it gives CASSIPTGWSEKLFF.

The CDR3 coding sequence is TGTGCCACCAGCAGAGATGGTGGGGCTTATGAGCAGTTCTTC. This codes for CATSRDGGAYEQFF. The rearrangement uses TRBV15 and TRBJ2-1, with D possibly matching TRBD1 (5 bases). The CDR3 has 14 amino acids. Looked up from germline, CDR1 is LNHNV and CDR2 is YYDKDF (reference sequence). Between the trimmed V and J ends, which lost 0 bases and 8 bases, there was a span of 11 bases.

This chain uses TRBV6-1 with TRBJ2-4, with 8 bases matching TRBD1. V lost 4 bases to trimming and J lost 0 bases; unmatched junction nucleotides: 11. This CDR3 has 18 residues. CDR1 and CDR2 (germline): MNHNS, SASEGT. CDR3 nucleotides: TGTGCCAGCAGTGGAATCATAGGGGACAGGCTAGCCAAAAACATTCAGTACTTC. Translating gives CASSGIIGDRLAKNIQYF.

The genes are TRBV6-5 and TRBJ1-5, with a possible D match to TRBD1 (5 bases). Germline lookup yields CDR1 MNHEY and CDR2 SVGAGI. Trimming removed 5 bases from V and 0 bases from J, with 11 bases in between. This CDR3 contains 15 residues. The CDR3 sequence: CASSSRGDSNQPQHF. For the CDR3, the DNA is TGTGCCAGCAGTAGTCGGGGGGATAGCAATCAGCCCCAGCATTTT.

The chain carries TRBV13 and TRBJ2-7; 8 bases map to TRBD2. The CDR3 is made up of 14 amino acids. With V trimmed by 4 bases and J by 3 bases, 5 bases remained unmatched. The germline CDR1 and CDR2 sequences are PRHDT and FYEKMQ (reference sequence). The CDR3 loop reads CASSSSGSLYEQYF. DNA of the CDR3: TGTGCCAGCAGCTCAAGCGGGAGTCTCTACGAGCAGTACTTC.

The V gene is TRBV25-1, the J gene TRBJ2-7, with 9 bases fitting TRBD1. V trimming: 8 bases; J trimming: 1 base; junction bases outside the gene matches: 15. Per the germline V gene, CDR1 is MGHDK and CDR2 is SYGVNS. CDR3 length equals 17 residues. This CDR3 reads CASGSPARGTGSYEQYF. The DNA of the CDR3 is TGTGCCAGCGGATCCCCTGCCCGCGGGACAGGGTCCTACGAGCAGTACTTC.

The V call is TRBV5-1, the J call TRBJ2-2; 8 bases are a match to TRBD1. Trimming took 0 bases from V and 5 from J; bases not matched to a gene: 6. The CDR3 loop spans 16 amino acids. Germline V gene sequence: CDR1 SGHRS, CDR2 YFSETQ. The CDR3 region has the DNA TGCGCCAGCAGCTTGGGGGACAGGTCTCTAACCGGGGAGCTGTTTTTT. Amino acid sequence: CASSLGDRSLTGELFF.

The chain combines TRBV25-1 with TRBJ2-7, with TRBD1 matching over 10 bases. The length of the CDR3 is 15 residues. Losses at the gene ends were 3 bases for V and 3 bases for J; bases not matched to a gene: 5. The germline V gene encodes CDR1 MGHDK and CDR2 SYGVNS. The CDR3 nucleotides are TGTGCCAGCAGTGATGCCGGGACAGGGGACTACGAGCAGTACTTC. Translated: CASSDAGTGDYEQYF.

The genes are TRBV7-9 and TRBJ2-3; no reliable D call. Trimming left V 5 bases short and J 0 bases short, with 15 bases between. This CDR3 comprises 16 residues. Germline lookup yields CDR1 SEHNR and CDR2 FQNEAQ (reference sequence). The CDR3 is CASSPPPKTSTDTQYF. The DNA of the CDR3 is TGTGCCAGCAGCCCACCTCCTAAGACTAGCACAGATACGCAGTATTTT.

The genes are TRBV6-5 and TRBJ2-7, with D maybe TRBD1 (6 bases). Germline CDR1 MNHEY, CDR2 SVGAGI. The CDR3 runs to 13 residues. V was clipped by 1 base and J by 6 bases, with 10 bases between them. The chain's CDR3 is CASSYFGTTEQYF. In nucleotides, the CDR3 is TGTGCCAGCAGTTACTTCGGGACAACCGAGCAGTACTTC.

This clone was seen only once. DNA of the CDR3: TGTGCCAGCAGCACGCGACCGGAGGGGTTGGGAGATACGCAGTATTTT. Protein: CASSTRPEGLGDTQYF. V usage is TRBV9 and J usage is TRBJ2-3; possibly TRBD2 for D (6 bases). This CDR3 region has 16 residues. V was clipped by 4 bases and J by 5 bases, with 20 bases between them. The germline V gene has CDR1 SGDLS and CDR2 YYNGEE.

V gene TRBV10-3 combines with J gene TRBJ2-1; 8 nucleotides line up with TRBD1. CDR3 length: 15 residues. Looked up from germline, CDR1 is ENHRY and CDR2 is SYGVKD. After removal of 4 bases from V and 5 bases from J, the junction contained 7 bases not matched to a gene. For the CDR3, the DNA is TGTGCCATCAGTGTAGCAGGGGGCGCTGACAATGAGCAGTTCTTC. It codes for CAISVAGGADNEQFF.

The chain combines TRBV28 with TRBJ1-1; D possibly corresponds to TRBD1 (5 bases). Deletions cut 3 bases from V and 1 base from J, with 6 bases between. CDR1 is MDHEN and CDR2 is SYDVKM in the germline V gene. The CDR3 loop spans 13 amino acids. The CDR3 reads CASSFDRNTEAFF. CDR3 DNA sequence: TGTGCCAGCAGTTTCGACAGGAACACTGAAGCTTTCTTT.

This clone showed up just once. This chain links TRBV20-1 with TRBJ2-7; D possibly corresponds to TRBD2 (6 bases). The germline CDR1 and CDR2 sequences are DFQATT and SNEGSKA (reference sequence). This CDR3 comprises 11 residues. The V end lost 6 bases, the J end lost 7 bases, and 13 bases lay between the germline ends. In DNA form, the CDR3 reads TGCAGTGCGGGGGGTGGGGTGGAGCAGTACTTC. As protein: CSAGGGVEQYF.